Here is one T cell receptor beta chain with its context. The antigen is unknown. This CDR3 is also generated by other DNA sequences in the sample. It was with 60 Vbeta and 13 Jbeta primers that the PCR ran. Sequencing used immunoSEQ multiplex PCR; TCRdb keeps in-frame clones, though not all of them. The sample has 110,000 or so clones, about 70% seen once; the top ten hold around 10%. Germline V gives CDR1 MNHEY, CDR2 SMNVEV (reference sequence). The CDR3 has 14 residues. Trimming shortened V by 3 bases and J by 2 bases, and 7 bases separated the two germline ends. This sample is part of a study of cytomegalovirus exposure and HLA in healthy donors. Study-level information: Genotyping showed around 80% of over 350 donors falling in the Caucasian-associated ancestry cluster. Broader study findings: Links to common viral pathogens appeared, in a later analysis, for several of the most significant clusters. As confirmed in vitro, a few CMV-associated chains were specific for CMV antigens. Reportedly, diagnosis of cytomegalovirus status by the classifier showed high specificity and sensitivity.

The source is a woman aged 40 to 50 in good health and CMV-seropositive. Specimen: PBMCs. The chain carries TRBV27 and TRBJ2-2; no clear D gene. CDR3 in amino acids: CASSFEINTGELFF. The CDR3 DNA follows: TGTGCCAGCAGTTTTGAGATCAACACCGGGGAGCTGTTTTTT.